This entry lists 20 T cell receptor beta chains sequenced from one sample in a study of Tregs in tolerant kidney transplant recipients. Clones were sequenced by immunoSEQ multiplex PCR, and TCRdb holds only the in-frame ones, with some missing. The sample yields 74,000 or so clones, more than 85% seen once. Mixed chimerism was transient after nonmyeloablative marrow transplants from related graft donors. Sequences were derived from CD4+ T cells from blood (PBMCs), sampled 24 months after the transplant. The receptors derive from a human patient who received a combined kidney and bone marrow transplant. Some T cells may originate from the graft donor.

The chain joins TRBV7-2 to TRBJ1-5; tentative D call: TRBD1 (6 bases). V gave up 3 bases and J gave up 4 bases, with 13 bases separating them. Per the germline V gene, CDR1 is SGHTA and CDR2 is FQGNSA. This CDR3 region has 15 residues. This chain's CDR3 is CASSFDRNGNQPQHF. In nucleotides, the CDR3 is TGTGCCAGCAGCTTTGACAGGAACGGGAATCAGCCCCAGCATTTT.

The CDR3, as DNA: TGTGCCAGCAGCTTAGTTCGGGACACTGAAGCTTTCTTT. This encodes CASSLVRDTEAFF. V gene TRBV11-2 combines with J gene TRBJ1-1; D uncertain. Trimming took 1 base from V and 3 from J, leaving 6 bases between them. CDR3 size: 13 residues. Germline lookup yields CDR1 SGHAT and CDR2 FQNNGV.

J is TRBJ2-7 and V is TRBV4-2, with 9 bases that match TRBD2. The junction had 8 bases not matched to a gene; V was cut back by 6 bases and J by 2 bases. Germline V gene data show CDR1 as LGHNA and CDR2 as YNFKEQ. The CDR3 totals 15 residues. CDR3 in DNA: TGTGCCAGCAGTCTCATAGCGGGGGTGACCTACGAGCAGTACTTC. Amino acid sequence: CASSLIAGVTYEQYF.

The V and J genes are TRBV2 and TRBJ2-7; possible D gene TRBD1, 6 bases. The germline V gene encodes CDR1 SNHLY and CDR2 FYNNEI. CDR3 size: 15 residues. The germline V and J ends were trimmed by 7 bases and 6 bases, with 22 bases remaining between them. The CDR3, as DNA: TGTGCCAGCACCCCACTCGGACAGTACTTCTCCGAGCAGTACTTC. Protein: CASTPLGQYFSEQYF. Complete variable domain (other parts from reference TRBV2 and TRBJ2-7): EPEVTQTPSHQVTQMGQEVILRCVPISNHLYFYWYRQILGQKVEFLVSFYNNEISEKSEIFDDQFSVERPDGSNFTLKIRSTKLEDSAMYFCASTPLGQYFSEQYFGPGTRLTVT.

The rearrangement joins TRBV18 to TRBJ2-5; 11 bases are shared with TRBD1. CDR1 is KGHSH, CDR2 LQKENI, per germline. The ends lost 6 bases at V and 4 bases at J; junction bases unmatched: 7. This CDR3 region has 15 residues. Written as DNA, the CDR3 is TGTGCCAGCTCTCAACGGGACAGGGGGTCAGAGACCCAGTACTTC. As protein: CASSQRDRGSETQYF.

The V and J genes are TRBV7-2 and TRBJ2-7; tentative D call: TRBD2 (5 bases). The CDR3 sequence is 13 residues long. Germline assignment: CDR1 SGHTA and CDR2 FQGNSA. V lost 5 bases and J 6 bases, leaving 14 bases between the germline ends. The CDR3 reads CASSPDRRGEQYF. In DNA form, the CDR3 reads TGTGCCAGCAGCCCGGACCGCCGGGGCGAGCAGTACTTC.

This CDR3 is CASSPKTSGRTDTQYF. In DNA, the CDR3 is TGTGCCAGCTCCCCTAAGACTAGCGGGAGAACGGATACGCAGTATTTT. V is TRBV18 and J is TRBJ2-3; 12 nucleotides agree with TRBD2. The CDR3 has 16 amino acids. Germline trimming cut 6 bases from V and 6 bases from J; bases unmatched to any gene: 10. CDR1 is KGHSH and CDR2 is LQKENI in the germline V gene.

Only a few counts were recorded for this clone. The V gene is TRBV5-1, the J gene TRBJ2-5; TRBD1 matches at 12 bases. Trimming at V came to 0 bases and at J to 4 bases, leaving 1 base not matched to a gene. Germline CDR1 SGHRS, CDR2 YFSETQ. The CDR3 contains 15 residues. The CDR3 is CASSLGDRGPETQYF. The CDR3 DNA sequence: TGCGCCAGCAGCTTGGGGGACAGGGGGCCAGAGACCCAGTACTTC.

The rearrangement links TRBV18 to TRBJ2-2; D remains ambiguous. The CDR3 sequence is 17 residues long. Germline V gene lookup returns CDR1 KGHSH and CDR2 LQKENI. Between the trimmed V and J ends, which lost 1 base and 0 bases, there was a span of 12 bases. CDR3 nucleotide sequence: TGTGCCAGCTCACCACAGCCCGGTGGGCCGAACACCGGGGAGCTGTTTTTT. It translates to CASSPQPGGPNTGELFF.

The rearrangement uses TRBV29-1 and TRBJ2-1; tentative D call: TRBD2 (5 bases). CDR3 size: 13 residues. Germline CDR1 SQVTM, CDR2 ANQGSEA. V was clipped by 3 bases and J by 9 bases, with 15 bases between them. This chain's CDR3 is CSVDRVGRGEQFF. The DNA of the CDR3 is TGCAGCGTTGATCGGGTGGGGAGAGGTGAGCAGTTCTTC.

This clone was seen more than once but under ten times. The chain carries TRBV11-2 and TRBJ2-3; tentative D call: TRBD2 (5 bases). V was cut by 0 bases and J by 5 bases, with 18 bases left in between. Germline CDR1 and CDR2: SGHAT and FQNNGV. The CDR3 is made up of 17 amino acids. CDR3 region: CASSLEWTDSRKDTQYF. CDR3 bases: TGTGCCAGCAGCTTAGAGTGGACGGACTCCCGGAAAGATACGCAGTATTTT. The full variable domain, completed using reference TRBV11-2 and TRBJ2-3, is EAGVAQSPRYKIIEKRQSVAFWCNPISGHATLYWYQQILGQGPKLLIQFQNNGVVDDSQLPKDRFSAERLKGVDSTLKIQPAKLEDSAVYLCASSLEWTDSRKDTQYFGPGTRLTVL.

This clone was observed a single time. The genes are TRBV10-3 and TRBJ2-2; 7 bases align to TRBD2. Germline assignment: CDR1 ENHRY and CDR2 SYGVKD. This CDR3 has 14 residues. Trimming at V came to 7 bases and at J to 4 bases, leaving 6 bases not matched to a gene. The CDR3 region is CAINTWGGTGELFF. CDR3 DNA: TGTGCCATCAATACCTGGGGGGGCACCGGGGAGCTGTTTTTT.

The chain uses TRBV5-1 and TRBJ2-1; 10 bases line up with TRBD1. CDR1 and CDR2 (germline): SGHRS, YFSETQ. V shed 7 bases, J shed 8 bases, and the junction held 9 bases outside the gene matches. The CDR3 is made up of 14 amino acids. The CDR3 region has the DNA TGCGCCAGCGGCCGACAGGGGGCTCTTGATGAGCAGTTCTTC. Translating it yields CASGRQGALDEQFF.

This sequence joins TRBV5-4 and TRBJ2-5; D remains unclear. Germline V gene lookup returns CDR1 SGHNT and CDR2 YYREEE (reference sequence). The V gene lost 5 bases and the J gene lost 4 bases, with 12 bases spanning the gap. This CDR3 has 13 residues. The CDR3 DNA reads as TGTGCCAGCAGTTTCTTGGCCCGAGAGACCCAGTACTTC. This codes for CASSFLARETQYF.

CDR3 residues: CASSEGRTANNSPLHF. The CDR3 DNA reads as TGCGCCAGCAGCGAAGGGCGGACTGCTAACAATTCACCCCTCCACTTT. This rearrangement joins TRBV4-3 to TRBJ1-6, with D unresolved. Germline assignment: CDR1 LGHNA and CDR2 YSLEER. The length of the CDR3 is 16 residues. Trimming took off 5 bases at V and 7 bases at J, with 18 bases between the two ends.

This chain connects TRBV5-1 to TRBJ2-1, with 12 bases lining up with TRBD2. The CDR3 has 13 residues. V lost 6 bases, J lost 7 bases, and 2 bases stayed unmatched. Germline CDR1 reads SGHRS; CDR2 reads YFSETQ. The CDR3 DNA reads as TGCGCCAGCACCCTAGCGGGAGGGAATGAGCAGTTCTTC. Amino acids: CASTLAGGNEQFF.

The V and J genes are TRBV7-2 and TRBJ2-7, with D tentatively TRBD2 (6 bases). With 5 bases removed from V and 6 bases from J, the gap between germline ends came to 20 bases. The CDR3 contains 15 residues. Germline CDR1 is SGHTA and CDR2 is FQGNSA. CDR3 residues: CASSVPGLPVGEQYF. In DNA form, the CDR3 reads TGTGCCAGCAGCGTACCGGGACTTCCAGTAGGCGAGCAGTACTTC.

The table lists this clone with a count of one. V gene TRBV7-9 combines with J gene TRBJ2-5; D remains unclear. Between the trimmed V and J ends, which lost 0 bases and 1 base, there was a span of 15 bases. Germline V gene lookup returns CDR1 SEHNR and CDR2 FQNEAQ (reference sequence). The CDR3 loop spans 17 amino acids. CDR3 sequence: CASSLAVRRPSQETQYF. The CDR3 coding sequence is TGTGCCAGCAGCTTAGCTGTGCGGCGGCCCAGCCAAGAGACCCAGTACTTC. Combining the CDR3 with reference TRBV7-9 and TRBJ2-5 gives the whole variable domain DTGVSQNPRHKITKRGQNVTFRCDPISEHNRLYWYRQTLGQGPEFLTYFQNEAQLEKSRLLSDRFSAERPKGSFSTLEIQRTEQGDSAMYLCASSLAVRRPSQETQYFGPGTRLLVL.

The chain has TRBV19 and TRBJ1-2; possible D gene TRBD1, 6 bases. Trimming shortened V by 6 bases and J by 8 bases, and 16 bases separated the two germline ends. The CDR3 runs to 13 residues. CDR1 is LNHDA, CDR2 SQIVND, per germline (reference sequence). The CDR3 sequence is CASRPPGVRGYTF. CDR3 sequence (DNA): TGTGCCAGTAGGCCCCCAGGGGTGCGGGGCTACACCTTC.

The V and J genes are TRBV9 and TRBJ2-2; D ambiguous. The CDR3 loop spans 14 amino acids. V lost 0 bases and J lost 6, with 9 bases in between. Germline-derived CDR1 and CDR2 are SGDLS and YYNGEE. In DNA, the CDR3 is TGTGCCAGCAGCGTAGGAATAGCAGCCGGGGAGCTGTTTTTT. The encoded protein is CASSVGIAAGELFF. Variable domain in full (rest from reference TRBV9 and TRBJ2-2): DSGVTQTPKHLITATGQRVTLRCSPRSGDLSVYWYQQSLDQGLQFLIQYYNGEERAKGNILERFSAQQFPDLHSELNLSSLELGDSALYFCASSVGIAAGELFFGEGSRLTVL.